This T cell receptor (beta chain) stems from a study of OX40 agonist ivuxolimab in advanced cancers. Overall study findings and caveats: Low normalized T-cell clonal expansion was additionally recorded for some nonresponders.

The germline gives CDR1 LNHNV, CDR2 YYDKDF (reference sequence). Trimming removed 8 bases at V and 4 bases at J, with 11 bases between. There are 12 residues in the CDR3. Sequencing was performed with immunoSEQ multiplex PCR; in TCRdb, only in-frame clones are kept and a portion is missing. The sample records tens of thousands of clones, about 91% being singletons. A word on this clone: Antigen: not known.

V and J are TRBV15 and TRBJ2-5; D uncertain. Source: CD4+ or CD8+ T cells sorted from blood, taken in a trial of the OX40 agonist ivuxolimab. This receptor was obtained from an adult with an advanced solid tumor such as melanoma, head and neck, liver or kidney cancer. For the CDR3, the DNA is TGTGCCACCGCCTCCCCCCCAGAGACCCAGTACTTC. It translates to CATASPPETQYF.